The 29 T cell receptor beta chains below were found in one sample sequenced in a study of T cell changes during pregnancy in multiple sclerosis. Some clones are missing from TCRdb's copy, which holds only in-frame ones; the method was immunoSEQ multiplex PCR. The sample records 13,000 to 15,000 clones, over 85% being singletons. Here the sequenced sample was peripheral blood, taken in the second trimester of pregnancy. The receptors shown here come from a female donor in good health, enrolled as a control in a pregnancy study.

The chain combines TRBV20-1 with TRBJ2-1, with D hard to call. The CDR3 sequence is 11 residues long. In germline, CDR1 is DFQATT, CDR2 SNEGSKA (reference sequence). V shed 6 bases and J shed 7 bases, with 10 bases lying between them. CDR3 bases: TGCAGTGCCGAGGCCAGAAATGAGCAGTTCTTC. Translating gives CSAEARNEQFF.

The chain couples TRBV7-9 to TRBJ2-7; 9 nucleotides line up with TRBD2. The CDR3 totals 15 residues. V was pared by 0 bases and J by 4 bases, with 4 bases of the junction left unmatched. The germline CDR1 and CDR2 sequences are SEHNR and FQNEAQ (reference sequence). CDR3 sequence: CASSLAAGGPYEQYF. CDR3 in DNA: TGTGCCAGCAGCTTAGCCGCGGGGGGGCCGTACGAGCAGTACTTC.

The chain has TRBV13 and TRBJ2-1, with TRBD2 matching 10 bases. V lost 4 bases and J lost 1; bases outside the gene matches: 10. The CDR3 consists of 18 residues. Germline V gives CDR1 PRHDT, CDR2 FYEKMQ (reference sequence). The chain's CDR3 is CASSWTSGPNLSYNEQFF. Written as DNA, the CDR3 is TGTGCCAGCAGCTGGACTAGCGGACCTAACCTTTCCTACAATGAGCAGTTCTTC.

The gene calls are TRBV2 and TRBJ1-5, with D perhaps matching TRBD1 (6 bases). Trimming pared 1 base from V and 6 bases from J, leaving 10 bases between. The CDR3 has 14 residues. The germline V gene encodes CDR1 SNHLY and CDR2 FYNNEI. The CDR3 nucleotides are TGTGCCAGCAGTGAAGGCAGGGGTGGTCAGCCCCAGCATTTT. Protein: CASSEGRGGQPQHF.

Details on this clone: At one end the junction does not follow the germline gene, possibly because of a read error. CDR3 in amino acids: CASSLRGQVEHQDF. The DNA of the CDR3 is TGTGCCAGCAGCTTAAGGGGACAGGTGGAGCACCAGGACTTC. The chain uses TRBV7-9 and TRBJ2-7; 8 bases match TRBD1. The CDR3 length is 14 residues. Per germline, CDR1 SEHNR and CDR2 FQNEAQ (reference sequence).

The chain links TRBV6-1 to TRBJ1-4; 7 nucleotides line up with TRBD1. CDR1 is MNHNS, CDR2 SASEGT, per germline. V gave up 0 bases and J gave up 8 bases; unmatched junction bases: 21. This CDR3 comprises 20 residues. The CDR3 DNA sequence: TGTGCCAGCAGTGAAGCGTCGTACTCCGGGACAGACCTCCGGGGGGAAAAACTGTTTTTT. It translates to CASSEASYSGTDLRGEKLFF.

The V call is TRBV4-3, the J call TRBJ1-1; 7 bases are a match to TRBD1. Germline assignment: CDR1 LGHNA and CDR2 YSLEER. V gave up 4 bases and J gave up 0 bases; unmatched junction bases: 14. This CDR3 has 18 residues. In nucleotides, the CDR3 is TGCGCCAGCAGCCGCGATCTCGGAGGGGGCTTAATGAACACTGAAGCTTTCTTT. It codes for CASSRDLGGGLMNTEAFF.

This chain uses TRBV5-6 with TRBJ1-4; no firm D call. The CDR3 runs 14 residues. The germline V and J ends were trimmed by 0 bases and 8 bases, with 11 bases remaining between them. Germline lookup yields CDR1 SGHDT and CDR2 YYEEEE. CDR3 in DNA: TGTGCCAGCAGCTTGGGTCCTACCGAAGAAAAACTGTTTTTT. Translating gives CASSLGPTEEKLFF.

The chain links TRBV5-4 to TRBJ1-2; the D gene is possibly TRBD1 (5 bases). V was trimmed by 3 bases and J by 3 bases, leaving 12 bases between them. The CDR3 has 14 residues. CDR1 and CDR2 (germline): SGHNT, YYREEE (reference sequence). The CDR3 is CASSSQGIDYGYTF. The CDR3 nucleotides are TGTGCCAGCAGCTCGCAGGGAATCGACTATGGCTACACCTTC.

The chain recombines TRBV7-3 with TRBJ2-1; weak D call: TRBD2 (6 bases). Germline-derived CDR1 and CDR2 are SGHTA and FQGTGA. The V and J ends lost 3 bases and 0 bases respectively, with 12 bases between them. CDR3 length: 16 residues. For the CDR3, the DNA is TGTGCCAGCAGCTTGTGGGGAGGCAGCTCCTACAATGAGCAGTTCTTC. Translated, it gives CASSLWGGSSYNEQFF.

The rearrangement uses TRBV11-3 and TRBJ2-7; TRBD1 matches at 7 bases. With V trimmed by 2 bases and J by 3 bases, 13 bases remained unmatched. This CDR3 has 17 amino acids. The germline V gene encodes CDR1 SGHNT and CDR2 YENEEA. CDR3 region: CASSLRFSGQRIYEQYF. The CDR3 nucleotides are TGTGCCAGCAGCTTAAGGTTTTCGGGACAGAGGATCTACGAGCAGTACTTC.

The chain links TRBV6-5 to TRBJ2-1, with 8 bases that match TRBD2. The V segment lost 0 bases and the J segment 15 bases; nucleotides outside the gene matches: 7. Germline CDR1 is MNHEY and CDR2 is SVGAGI. The CDR3 has 13 residues. This CDR3 reads CASSYSSGGLRFF. The CDR3, as DNA: TGTGCCAGCAGTTACTCGTCGGGGGGGCTTAGGTTCTTC.

The rearrangement links TRBV7-3 to TRBJ2-3; 9 nucleotides line up with TRBD2. Trimming cost V 2 bases and J 9 bases; bases outside gene matches: 9. CDR3 size: 15 residues. CDR1 and CDR2 from the germline V gene are SGHTA and FQGTGA. CDR3 residues: CASSLLAGGLGTQYF. The CDR3 nucleotides read TGTGCCAGCAGCTTATTGGCGGGGGGGCTGGGGACGCAGTATTTT.

The chain carries TRBV7-8 and TRBJ1-2, with a tentative D call TRBD1 (6 bases). Germline CDR1 reads SGHVS; CDR2 reads FQNEAQ. The CDR3 runs 16 residues. Trimming removed 0 bases at V and 0 bases at J, with 11 bases between. CDR3 in amino acids: CASSLAGAGANYGYTF. CDR3 in DNA: TGTGCCAGCAGCTTAGCCGGAGCAGGGGCTAACTATGGCTACACCTTC.

The rearrangement uses TRBV15 and TRBJ2-1, with TRBD2 identical over 8 bases. Germline-derived CDR1 and CDR2 are LNHNV and YYDKDF (reference sequence). The CDR3 spans 16 residues. V lost 5 bases to trimming and J lost 2 bases; unmatched junction nucleotides: 8. In nucleotides, the CDR3 is TGTGCCACCAGCCGGGGGGGCGGGAGGCCCTACAATGAGCAGTTCTTC. Residues: CATSRGGGRPYNEQFF.

The chain couples TRBV7-2 to TRBJ1-4, with TRBD1 matching over 8 bases. CDR3 length: 16 amino acids. V gave up 1 base and J gave up 2 bases; unmatched junction bases: 3. Germline V gene data show CDR1 as SGHTA and CDR2 as FQGNSA. The DNA for the CDR3 is TGTGCCAGCAGCTTAGTCAGGGGGCGGACTAATGAAAAACTGTTTTTT. It specifies CASSLVRGRTNEKLFF.

The genes are TRBV7-2 and TRBJ2-6, with D tentatively TRBD1 (6 bases). The germline CDR1 and CDR2 sequences are SGHTA and FQGNSA. Between the trimmed V and J ends, which lost 0 bases and 4 bases, there was a span of 10 bases. The CDR3 runs 16 residues. CDR3 sequence (DNA): TGTGCCAGCAGCTTAGCGCAAGGGACAGGGGCCAACGTCCTGACTTTC. It specifies CASSLAQGTGANVLTF.

The chain joins TRBV10-3 to TRBJ2-7; 12 positions match TRBD2. The CDR3 extends over 14 amino acids. Germline trimming cut 4 bases from V and 2 bases from J; bases unmatched to any gene: 0. Germline V gene lookup returns CDR1 ENHRY and CDR2 SYGVKD. CDR3 DNA: TGTGCCATCAGTGGGACTAGCGGGACCTACGAGCAGTACTTC. This gives the protein CAISGTSGTYEQYF.

The chain links TRBV6-6 to TRBJ2-1, with 7 bases aligning to TRBD1. The CDR3 runs to 14 residues. The J segment lost 5 bases and the V segment lost 5 bases, leaving 6 bases of the junction unmatched. CDR1 and CDR2 (germline): MNHNY, SVGAGI (reference sequence). The CDR3 region has the DNA TGTGCCAGCAGTCTGGACAGGTCCAACAATGAGCAGTTCTTC. Protein: CASSLDRSNNEQFF.

The V call is TRBV7-9, the J call TRBJ2-2; D might be TRBD2 (6 bases). Trimming removed 6 bases at V and 3 bases at J, with 11 bases between. The CDR3 has 14 amino acids. Germline V CDR1 and CDR2: SEHNR, FQNEAQ (reference sequence). In DNA, the CDR3 is TGTGCCAGCAGTTGGGGGGAGTACACCGGGGAGCTGTTTTTT. This sequence encodes CASSWGEYTGELFF.

V and J are TRBV4-3 and TRBJ2-1; TRBD1 is a possible D gene (7 bases). CDR3 size: 15 residues. The germline V gene encodes CDR1 LGHNA and CDR2 YSLEER. V was cut by 0 bases and J by 4 bases, with 10 bases left in between. CDR3 sequence (DNA): TGCGCCAGCAGCCAAGAACCAGGGGGGTACAATGAGCAGTTCTTC. As protein: CASSQEPGGYNEQFF.

This chain connects TRBV7-3 to TRBJ2-1; 8 nucleotides align to TRBD2. V gave up 4 bases and J gave up 6 bases; unmatched junction bases: 8. This CDR3 is 15 amino acids long. Germline V CDR1 and CDR2: SGHTA, FQGTGA. This CDR3 is CASSSPVAGPNEQFF. The CDR3 nucleotides are TGTGCCAGCAGCTCCCCGGTAGCGGGGCCCAATGAGCAGTTCTTC. Full variable domain (rest looked up from reference TRBV7-3 and TRBJ2-1): GAGVSQTPSNKVTEKGKYVELRCDPISGHTALYWYRQSLGQGPEFLIYFQGTGAADDSGLPNDRFFAVRPEGSVSTLKIQRTERGDSAVYLCASSSPVAGPNEQFFGPGTRLTVL.

The V call is TRBV19, the J call TRBJ2-1; 9 positions agree with TRBD2. The germline V gene has CDR1 LNHDA and CDR2 SQIVND (reference sequence). The CDR3 extends over 15 amino acids. V shed 8 bases and J 8 bases; nucleotides not matched to a gene: 13. The CDR3 sequence: CASEGRGGSRDEQFF. The CDR3, as DNA: TGTGCCAGTGAGGGGCGGGGGGGCTCTAGGGATGAGCAGTTCTTC.

The sample holds a few counts of this clone. The rearrangement joins TRBV6-4 to TRBJ2-3, with TRBD1 matching 10 bases. CDR1 and CDR2 from the germline V gene are MRHNA and SNTAGT. Trimming took 2 bases from V and 4 from J; bases not matched to a gene: 3. The CDR3 is 15 amino acids. The CDR3 DNA reads as TGTGCCAGCAGTGACAAGACAGGGGGCGCAGATACGCAGTATTTT. Residues: CASSDKTGGADTQYF.

The rearrangement joins TRBV6-1 to TRBJ2-6; perhaps TRBD1 as D (5 bases). V was shortened by 3 bases and J by 0 bases, with 15 bases between the two germline ends. CDR3 size: 18 residues. Germline lookup yields CDR1 MNHNS and CDR2 SASEGT. CDR3 coding DNA: TGTGCCAGCAGTGATCTGACAGCCCAGAGCTCTGGGGCCAACGTCCTGACTTTC. Translated: CASSDLTAQSSGANVLTF.

This chain connects TRBV11-3 to TRBJ2-1, with D perhaps TRBD2 (6 bases). V gave up 5 bases and J gave up 12 bases, with 17 bases separating them. This CDR3 is 13 amino acids long. Germline CDR1 SGHNT, CDR2 YENEEA. The CDR3 spells CASSRRLVVGQFF. CDR3 DNA: TGTGCCAGCAGCCGCCGACTAGTAGTTGGGCAGTTCTTC.

V is TRBV5-4 and J is TRBJ1-6; D remains unclear. This CDR3 contains 17 residues. The germline V and J ends were trimmed by 2 bases and 2 bases, with 14 bases remaining between them. Germline V CDR1 and CDR2: SGHNT, YYREEE (reference sequence). The CDR3 reads CASSFGGGGTYNSPLHF. CDR3 sequence (DNA): TGTGCCAGCAGCTTCGGCGGAGGCGGTACCTATAATTCACCCCTCCACTTT.

The chain links TRBV9 to TRBJ2-1, with 8 positions matching TRBD1. With 4 bases clipped from V and 5 bases from J, the junction kept 5 bases outside the gene matches. The CDR3 has 14 residues. Germline V CDR1 and CDR2: SGDLS, YYNGEE. CDR3 region: CASSPGDRHNEQFF. CDR3 in DNA: TGTGCCAGCAGCCCAGGGGACAGGCACAATGAGCAGTTCTTC.

The rearrangement uses TRBV7-9 and TRBJ2-4; perhaps TRBD2 as D (5 bases). Germline values: CDR1 SEHNR, CDR2 FQNEAQ (reference sequence). The V gene lost 5 bases and the J gene lost 8 bases, with 16 bases spanning the gap. The length of the CDR3 is 14 residues. The CDR3 nucleotides are TGTGCCAGCAGCGGGAGAGTGGGTGGAGACATTCAGTACTTC. It codes for CASSGRVGGDIQYF.